This TCR beta chain came from a study of shared clonotypes between healthy human individuals. The study's findings and limits: Only blood samples were collected, and tissue repertoires likely differ.

Deep-level assay runs were performed. Original handling: Junction-only sequences without quality scores came from ImmunoSEQ, so filtering differed. Method: immunoSEQ multiplex PCR; TCRdb's copy keeps in-frame clones and lacks some. D and trimming come from the DNA, and the V and J calls and clone size come from that table. The table records about 92,000 clones, approximately 63% of them present only once. CDR1 and CDR2 from the germline V gene are ENHRY and SYGVKD. The CDR3 totals 15 residues. V lost 6 bases to trimming and J lost 1 base; unmatched junction nucleotides: 4. Remarks on this clone: Antigen: not known.

The TCR comes from a man in his thirties or forties in good health. This sequence joins TRBV10-3 and TRBJ2-2, with 8 bases that match TRBD2. Sequenced sample: memory CD8+ T cells sorted from blood. Documented subset: CD45RO+ cells pooled with CCR7-negative TemRA cells. CDR3 protein: CAIRLAEKNTGELFF. CDR3 DNA sequence: TGTGCCATCAGACTAGCGGAGAAGAACACCGGGGAGCTGTTTTTT.